These 13 T cell receptor beta chains came from one sample sequenced in a study of blood T cell repertoires in COVID-19. Only in-frame clones appear in the TCRdb table, and some are missing; sequencing was by immunoSEQ multiplex PCR. The top ten hold 4.3% of the sample, which has 130,000 to 150,000 clones, approximately 87% seen once. The material sequenced was peripheral blood. The receptors originated from a woman aged 40 to 50 with acute or convalescent COVID-19.

Only one count was recorded for this clone. V usage is TRBV27 and J usage is TRBJ1-1; no clear D gene. V lost 5 bases to trimming and J lost 2 bases, with 9 bases between them. CDR1 is MNHEY and CDR2 is SMNVEV in the germline V gene (reference sequence). There are 13 residues in the CDR3. CDR3 bases: TGTGCCAGCAGTCCCTACAGTAACACTGAAGCTTTCTTT. Protein product: CASSPYSNTEAFF.

The chain links TRBV4-1 to TRBJ1-2; a possible D gene is TRBD1 (5 bases). Trimming took 4 bases from V and 5 from J, leaving 14 bases between them. The CDR3 is made up of 14 amino acids. From germline, CDR1 is MGHRA and CDR2 YSYEKL. Here the CDR3 reads CASSPFAGRYGYTF. In nucleotides, the CDR3 is TGCGCCAGCAGCCCCTTTGCGGGACGATATGGCTACACCTTC.

This sequence joins TRBV27 and TRBJ1-3, with 8 bases matching TRBD1. J lost 0 bases, V lost 5 bases, and 6 bases had no gene match. From germline, CDR1 is MNHEY and CDR2 SMNVEV (reference sequence). There are 16 residues in the CDR3. The chain's CDR3 is CASSPWTGRSGNTIYF. CDR3 sequence (DNA): TGTGCCAGCAGTCCCTGGACAGGGCGCTCTGGAAACACCATATATTTT.

This clone was detected a few times. The chain has TRBV19 and TRBJ1-5; 7 bases match TRBD1. The V gene's germline CDR1 is LNHDA and CDR2 SQIVND (reference sequence). This CDR3 region has 17 residues. J was trimmed by 0 bases and V by 11 bases; bases with no gene match: 16. CDR3 sequence reads: CAGTGTDLIPSNQPQHF. DNA of the CDR3: TGTGCCGGAACCGGGACAGACCTTATCCCTAGCAATCAGCCCCAGCATTTT.

The chain couples TRBV3-1 (or the pseudogene TRBV3-2) to TRBJ2-1; 10 bases are a match to TRBD2. Germline CDR1 is LGHDT and CDR2 is YNNKEL (reference sequence). The CDR3 totals 16 residues. Unmatched junction bases numbered 3, after V lost 4 bases and J lost 0 bases. CDR3 nucleotide sequence: TGTGCCAGCAGCCGTTCTAGCGGGAGCTCCTACAATGAGCAGTTCTTC. Protein: CASSRSSGSSYNEQFF.

This clone was observed a single time. The CDR3 reads CASSLGSGTSGLGRDTQYF. CDR3 in DNA: TGTGCCAGCAGCTTGGGTTCCGGGACTAGCGGTCTAGGGAGAGATACGCAGTATTTT. This chain links TRBV7-2 with TRBJ2-3; TRBD2 agrees at 11 bases. The CDR3 covers 19 residues. Germline V gene lookup returns CDR1 SGHTA and CDR2 FQGNSA. Losses at the gene ends were 3 bases for V and 5 bases for J; bases not matched to a gene: 16.

V and J are TRBV10-3 and TRBJ2-2; TRBD1 matches at 8 bases. V gave up 6 bases and J gave up 6 bases; unmatched junction bases: 3. CDR3 length equals 13 residues. The germline V gene encodes CDR1 ENHRY and CDR2 SYGVKD. The CDR3 sequence: CAIRDRESGELFF. CDR3 DNA: TGTGCCATCAGGGACAGGGAATCCGGGGAGCTGTTTTTT.

This chain links TRBV19 with TRBJ1-2; D perhaps matches TRBD1 (5 bases). The ends were cut back, 3 bases at V and 6 bases at J, with 14 bases in the middle. There are 14 residues in the CDR3. CDR1 is LNHDA, CDR2 SQIVND, per germline (reference sequence). The CDR3 region is CASSIGGGSDGYTF. The CDR3 DNA sequence: TGTGCCAGTAGTATCGGGGGAGGGAGCGATGGCTACACCTTC.

The CDR3 region has the DNA TGTGCCAGCACACCGGGGCCGGGAGAAGTTACGCAGTATTTT. The encoded protein is CASTPGPGEVTQYF. This sequence joins TRBV7-3 and TRBJ2-3; D may be TRBD2 (6 bases). Germline assignment: CDR1 SGHTA and CDR2 FQGTGA. Trimming took off 7 bases at V and 8 bases at J, with 19 bases between the two ends. CDR3 length: 14 residues. Using reference TRBV7-3 and TRBJ2-3 for the parts outside the CDR3, the full variable domain is GAGVSQTPSNKVTEKGKYVELRCDPISGHTALYWYRQSLGQGPEFLIYFQGTGAADDSGLPNDRFFAVRPEGSVSTLKIQRTERGDSAVYLCASTPGPGEVTQYFGPGTRLTVL.

The V gene is TRBV29-1, the J gene TRBJ2-1; 9 bases fit TRBD2. The V segment lost 2 bases and the J segment 4 bases; nucleotides outside the gene matches: 3. From germline, CDR1 is SQVTM and CDR2 ANQGSEA. This CDR3 has 14 residues. The CDR3 region is CSVELREGYNEQFF. CDR3 sequence (DNA): TGCAGCGTTGAATTGCGGGAGGGATACAATGAGCAGTTCTTC.

This clone was seen only once. The chain couples TRBV9 to TRBJ2-2; TRBD2 is a possible D gene (5 bases). CDR1 SGDLS and CDR2 YYNGEE come from the germline V gene. The CDR3 covers 14 residues. V was trimmed by 3 bases and J by 6 bases, leaving 12 bases between them. The CDR3, as DNA: TGTGCCAGCAGCGAGCGGCAGGAGGCCGGGGAGCTGTTTTTT. This gives the protein CASSERQEAGELFF. The full variable domain, in which reference TRBV9 and TRBJ2-2 provide the parts outside the CDR3, is DSGVTQTPKHLITATGQRVTLRCSPRSGDLSVYWYQQSLDQGLQFLIQYYNGEERAKGNILERFSAQQFPDLHSELNLSSLELGDSALYFCASSERQEAGELFFGEGSRLTVL.

The genes are TRBV5-6 and TRBJ2-2; 8 bases are a match to TRBD2. CDR3 length equals 15 residues. V shed 2 bases, J shed 7 bases, and the junction held 7 bases outside the gene matches. CDR1 SGHDT and CDR2 YYEEEE come from the germline V gene. CDR3 region: CASSLGGGFVGELFF. The CDR3 DNA reads TGTGCCAGCAGCTTAGGCGGGGGGTTTGTCGGGGAGCTGTTTTTT.

Only one count was recorded for this clone. V usage is TRBV2 and J usage is TRBJ1-1; the match to TRBD1 covers 7 bases. The germline V gene has CDR1 SNHLY and CDR2 FYNNEI. The CDR3 spans 14 residues. V lost 10 bases, J lost 1 base, and 9 bases stayed unmatched. CDR3 coding DNA: TGTGCCATACCGAACGAGGGGGCGAACACTGAAGCTTTCTTT. This codes for CAIPNEGANTEAFF. The variable domain in full, with the rest retrieved from reference TRBV2 and TRBJ1-1, is EPEVTQTPSHQVTQMGQEVILRCVPISNHLYFYWYRQILGQKVEFLVSFYNNEISEKSEIFDDQFSVERPDGSNFTLKIRSTKLEDSAMYFCAIPNEGANTEAFFGQGTRLTVV.